This TCR beta chain was obtained from a study of cytomegalovirus exposure and HLA in healthy donors. The donors were part of the validation cohort, which consisted of over a hundred subjects and was separate from the first cohort of 666 subjects. Germline-derived CDR1 and CDR2 are MNHEY and SMNVEV (reference sequence). CDR3 length equals 15 residues. V shed 3 bases and J 4 bases; nucleotides not matched to a gene: 7. This table comes from immunoSEQ multiplex PCR, and its TCRdb copy is limited to in-frame clones, with some not included. Among under 95,000 clones, under 95% were seen once, and the ten largest hold approximately 2%. General study points: Diagnosis of cytomegalovirus status made by the classifier reportedly showed high specificity and sensitivity.

Concerning this clone itself: Its antigen remains unidentified.

The sequenced sample consisted of PBMCs. This clonotype was sampled from a man under 40 in good health and CMV-seronegative. V gene TRBV27 combines with J gene TRBJ1-2; TRBD1 agrees at 8 bases. In DNA, the CDR3 is TGTGCCAGCAGTTTCGGACAGGGAGGGGGCTATGGCTACACCTTC. Its translation: CASSFGQGGGYGYTF.